This record concerns one TCR beta chain sequence. Its recognized antigen is unknown. There are no base qualities to consult, and no much larger clone falls within one base. This sample was taken from a study of Graves' ophthalmopathy and Graves' hyperthyroidism (dated by TCRdb to the late 2010s). The study in broad terms: Peripheral blood was collected at initial diagnosis, before any treatment. The study used TCR beta repertoire signatures to distinguish Graves' ophthalmopathy from Graves' hyperthyroidism and to predict progression to ophthalmopathy. In total, around 130 blood samples were TCR-sequenced: 43 ophthalmopathy, over 70 hyperthyroidism and some 17 hyperthyroidism-to-ophthalmopathy patients. To explore V-J signatures that separate ophthalmopathy from hyperthyroidism, a discovery set of 95 to 100 patients was enrolled, consisting of 40 to 45 with ophthalmopathy and about 60 with stable hyperthyroidism. An independent validation cohort was composed of about 20 hyperthyroidism patients and some 16 patients who later progressed from hyperthyroidism to ophthalmopathy. In over five hyperthyroidism patients, the T-cell repertoires found in thyroid tissue were compared with those found in blood. Once sampling was done, hyperthyroidism patients were given methimazole at a starting dose of 30 mg daily, while ophthalmopathy patients were given high-dose intravenous methylprednisolone. The 75 to 100 discovery patients were randomly split 7:3 into training and test sets.

For repertoire sequencing, TCR beta CDR3 regions were amplified from RNA transcripts. The first round was an RT-PCR using HTBI primers with the Qiagen OneStep RT-PCR kit, and this first round was followed by a second-round multiplex PCR, then size selection and purification. The libraries underwent paired-end sequencing with 100 bp reads on an Illumina HiSeq2000. In the original analysis: Reads were processed with SOAPnuke, discarding reads with adapters, uncalled bases, mean Phred below 15, or no exact constant-primer or identifier match. High-quality paired reads were merged with COPE v1.2.5. Each unique nucleotide sequence was treated as a clonotype, and MiTCR v1.1 was used to align the clonotypes to the IMGT TRB V, D and J references. Analysis was restricted to V-J combinations with a frequency above 0.0001, which covered roughly 99% of repertoires. For each V-J combination, a TCR clonal expansion and chaos score was defined as the ratio of F50 clonal expansion to chaos observed in the TCRdist matrix. Welch's t-statistics and random forest were used to reduce features to about 13 V-J combinations, which were fed into a naive Bayes classifier. The similarity between thyroid and blood repertoires was quantified using the Morisita-Horn index. TCRdb cleaned the public reads at Q25 with fastp, built clones with MiXCR and kept in-frame beta chains. CDR3 protein sequences are deduplicated, and each keeps its most common genes and DNA. It is TCRdb's table, rather than the study itself, that gives the V and J calls and clone size. The sample contains hundreds of thousands of distinct CDR3 sequences, about a fifth of them found a single time. The ten largest clones take up 7.1% of the sample.

General conclusions and limits of the study: In validation, the model predicted ophthalmopathy progression with 70.59% sensitivity and 72.22% specificity; about a dozen predicted patients were CT-confirmed with GO in a median of about 6.1 months. Most of the expanded thyroid clonotypes with a frequency above 0.001 were also detected in blood, and it was suggested that the thyroid immune response may be reflected by blood repertoires. Sample size was not predetermined statistically, and investigators were not blinded to group allocation. In cross-validation, the 13-signature model distinguished ophthalmopathy from stable hyperthyroidism with just over 85% sensitivity and over 81% specificity, while in the test set the corresponding values were roughly 80% and 75%.

Hyperthyroidism was considered stable if no progression to ophthalmopathy occurred within 18 months of follow-up. Patients with hyperthyroidism were aged 18 to 65 years, had been newly diagnosed, and had a disease duration of less than 2 months. Patients with other autoimmune diseases, uncontrolled infections, pregnancy or lactation were excluded from the study. Diagnosis was based on clinical symptoms, serum thyroxine, TRAb, thyroid ultrasound and orbital computed tomography. Using Ficoll-Paque density gradient centrifugation, PBMCs were isolated from approximately 11 ml of fresh peripheral blood. Trizol reagent was used to extract the total RNA, and its quality was then checked on an Agilent 2100 Bioanalyzer. This TCR was sampled from a woman aged 18 to 35 with stable Graves' hyperthyroidism. Some clones in this sample may be carry-over from other donors' samples. Donor details come from another sample of the same person, matched by shared clones. Input material: peripheral blood.

The sequenced DNA: TGTGCCAGCAGAGGGAGAGGTGAAGCTTTCTTT. Protein translation: CASRGRGEAFF. The rearranged segments are TRBV12-3 or TRBV12-4 and TRBJ1-1; the D gene lacks a confident call. From its cysteine to its phenylalanine, the CDR3 spans 11 amino acids. Of all the DNA, just the CDR3 is kept, 33 bases in frame from base 1. A distance of 9 bases separates the germline ends of V and J, which lose 6 bases and 7 bases respectively.